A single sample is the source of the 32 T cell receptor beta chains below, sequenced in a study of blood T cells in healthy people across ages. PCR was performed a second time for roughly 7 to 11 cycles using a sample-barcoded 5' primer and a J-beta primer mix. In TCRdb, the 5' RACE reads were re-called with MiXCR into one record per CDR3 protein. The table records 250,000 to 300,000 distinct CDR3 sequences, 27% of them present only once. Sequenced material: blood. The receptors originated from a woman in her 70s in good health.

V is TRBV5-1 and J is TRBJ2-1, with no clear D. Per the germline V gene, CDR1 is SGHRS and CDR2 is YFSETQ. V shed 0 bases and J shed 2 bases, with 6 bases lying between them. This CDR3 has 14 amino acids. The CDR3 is CASSLGRPYNEQFF. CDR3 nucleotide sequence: TGCGCCAGCAGCTTGGGCAGACCCTACAATGAGCAGTTCTTC.

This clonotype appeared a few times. CDR3 residues: CASSPRDRAYNSPLHF. CDR3 in DNA: TGTGCCAGCAGCCCCCGGGACAGGGCGTATAATTCACCCCTCCACTTT. The rearrangement uses TRBV21-1 and TRBJ1-6; TRBD1, as called in the table, went unchecked against the DNA. TRBV21-1 is a pseudogene segment. This CDR3 is 16 amino acids long.

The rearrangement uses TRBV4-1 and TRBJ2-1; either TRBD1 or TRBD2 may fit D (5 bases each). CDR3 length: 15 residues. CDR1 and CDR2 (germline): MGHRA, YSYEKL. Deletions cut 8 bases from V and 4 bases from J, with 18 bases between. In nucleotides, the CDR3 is TGCGCCAGCGCACAGGACTCACTCACATACAATGAGCAGTTCTTC. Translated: CASAQDSLTYNEQFF.

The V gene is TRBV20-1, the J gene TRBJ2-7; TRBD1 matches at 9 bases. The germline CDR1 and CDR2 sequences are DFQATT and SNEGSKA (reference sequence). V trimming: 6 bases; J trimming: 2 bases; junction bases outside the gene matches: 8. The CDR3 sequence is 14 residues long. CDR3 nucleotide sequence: TGCAGTGCAAGGACAGGGGAACGTCCCTACGAGCAGTACTTC. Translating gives CSARTGERPYEQYF.

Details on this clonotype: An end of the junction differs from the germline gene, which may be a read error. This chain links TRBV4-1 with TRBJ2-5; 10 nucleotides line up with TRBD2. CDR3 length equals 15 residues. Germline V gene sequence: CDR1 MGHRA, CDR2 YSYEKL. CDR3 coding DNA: TGCGCCAGCAGCCAAGATTTACTAGCGGGGCGAGGATTGTTCTTC. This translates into CASSQDLLAGRGLFF.

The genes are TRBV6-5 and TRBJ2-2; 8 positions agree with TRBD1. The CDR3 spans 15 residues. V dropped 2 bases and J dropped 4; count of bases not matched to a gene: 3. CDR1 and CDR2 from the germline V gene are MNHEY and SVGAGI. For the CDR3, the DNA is TGTGCCAGCAGTTACCTGGACAGGGCCACCGGGGAGCTGTTTTTT. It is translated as CASSYLDRATGELFF.

For the CDR3, the DNA is TGTGCCAGCAGTAACAGGGGAAAAGCTGAAGCTTTCTTT. It is translated as CASSNRGKAEAFF. This sequence joins TRBV6-1 and TRBJ1-1, with TRBD1 identical over 7 bases. This CDR3 has 13 residues. V lost 5 bases, J lost 6 bases, and 6 bases stayed unmatched. From germline, CDR1 is MNHNS and CDR2 SASEGT.

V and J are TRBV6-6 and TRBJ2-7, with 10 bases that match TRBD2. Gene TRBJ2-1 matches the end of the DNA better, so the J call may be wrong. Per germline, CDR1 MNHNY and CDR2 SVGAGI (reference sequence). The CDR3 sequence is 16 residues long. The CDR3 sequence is CASSYGLRLAGPEQFF. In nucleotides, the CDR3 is TGTGCCAGCAGTTATGGCTTGAGACTAGCGGGTCCTGAGCAGTTCTTC.

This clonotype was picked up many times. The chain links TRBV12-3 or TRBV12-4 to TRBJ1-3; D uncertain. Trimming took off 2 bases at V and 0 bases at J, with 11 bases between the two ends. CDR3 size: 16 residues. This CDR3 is CASSLWQANSGNTIYF. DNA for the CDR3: TGTGCCAGCAGTTTATGGCAGGCAAACTCTGGAAACACCATATATTTT.

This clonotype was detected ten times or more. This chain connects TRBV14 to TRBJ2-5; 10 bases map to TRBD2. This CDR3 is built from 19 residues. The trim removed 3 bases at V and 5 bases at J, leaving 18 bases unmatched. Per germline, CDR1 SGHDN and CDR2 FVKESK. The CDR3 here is CASSHWTSPSGSLWETQYF. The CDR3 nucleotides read TGTGCCAGCAGCCATTGGACGTCCCCTAGCGGGAGTTTATGGGAGACCCAGTACTTC.

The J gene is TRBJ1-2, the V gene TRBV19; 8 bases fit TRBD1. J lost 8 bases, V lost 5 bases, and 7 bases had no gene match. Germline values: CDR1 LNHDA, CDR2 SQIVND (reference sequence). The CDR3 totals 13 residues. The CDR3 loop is CASSVGQVYGYTF. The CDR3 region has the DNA TGTGCCAGTAGTGTGGGACAGGTGTACGGCTACACCTTC.

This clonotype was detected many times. CDR3 DNA: TGCAGTGCTAGAACCGAGGGGTTTCTGGGGCTTGGCTATGGCTACACCTTC. Its translation is CSARTEGFLGLGYGYTF. V gene TRBV20-1 combines with J gene TRBJ1-2; possibly TRBD1 for D (5 bases). The germline CDR1 and CDR2 sequences are DFQATT and SNEGSKA (reference sequence). The V gene lost 2 bases and the J gene lost 4 bases, with 23 bases spanning the gap. The CDR3 is 17 residues long.

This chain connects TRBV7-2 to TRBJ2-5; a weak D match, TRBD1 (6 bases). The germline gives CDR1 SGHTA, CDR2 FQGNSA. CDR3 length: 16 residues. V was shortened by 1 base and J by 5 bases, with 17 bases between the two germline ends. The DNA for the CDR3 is TGTGCCAGCAGCTTAGGACAGGCTAGATGGCGGGAGACCCAGTACTTC. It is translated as CASSLGQARWRETQYF.

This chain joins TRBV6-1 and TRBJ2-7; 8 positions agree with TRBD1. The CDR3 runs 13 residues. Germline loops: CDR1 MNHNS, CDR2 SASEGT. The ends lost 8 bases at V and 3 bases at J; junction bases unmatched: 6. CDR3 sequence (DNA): TGTGCCAGCCAAACCGGGACAGGCTACGAGCAGTACTTC. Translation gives CASQTGTGYEQYF.

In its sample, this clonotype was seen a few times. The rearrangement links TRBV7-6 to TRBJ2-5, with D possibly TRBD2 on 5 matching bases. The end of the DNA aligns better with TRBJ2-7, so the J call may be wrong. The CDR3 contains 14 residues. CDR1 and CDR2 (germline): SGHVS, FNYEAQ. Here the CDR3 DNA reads TGTGCCAGCAGCTTAGATGGAGGATATAACGAGCAGTACTTC. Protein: CASSLDGGYNEQYF.

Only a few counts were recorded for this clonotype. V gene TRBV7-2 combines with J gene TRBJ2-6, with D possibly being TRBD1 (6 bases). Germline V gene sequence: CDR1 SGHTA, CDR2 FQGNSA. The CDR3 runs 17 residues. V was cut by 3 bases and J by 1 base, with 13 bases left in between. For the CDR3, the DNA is TGTGCCAGCAGCTTTAGACAGGCCCCGTCTGGGGCCAACGTCCTGACTTTC. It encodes CASSFRQAPSGANVLTF.

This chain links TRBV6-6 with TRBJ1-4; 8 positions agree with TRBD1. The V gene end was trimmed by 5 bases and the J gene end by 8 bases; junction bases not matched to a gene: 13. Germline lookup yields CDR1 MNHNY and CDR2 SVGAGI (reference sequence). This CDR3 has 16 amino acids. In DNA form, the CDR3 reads TGTGCCAGCAGTCCCATCGTGACAGGGGCCATCGAAAAACTGTTTTTT. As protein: CASSPIVTGAIEKLFF.

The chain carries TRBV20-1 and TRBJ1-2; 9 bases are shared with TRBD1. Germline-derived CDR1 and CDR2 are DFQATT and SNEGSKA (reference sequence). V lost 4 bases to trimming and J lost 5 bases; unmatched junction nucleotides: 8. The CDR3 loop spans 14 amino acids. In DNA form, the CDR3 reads TGCAGTGCTAAAACCGGGACAGGGTTGTATGGCTACACCTTC. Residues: CSAKTGTGLYGYTF.

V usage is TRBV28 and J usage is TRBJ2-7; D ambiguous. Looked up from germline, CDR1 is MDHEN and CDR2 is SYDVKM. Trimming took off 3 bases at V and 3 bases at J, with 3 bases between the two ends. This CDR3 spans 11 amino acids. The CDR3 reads CASSFHYEQYF. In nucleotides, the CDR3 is TGTGCCAGCAGTTTTCACTACGAGCAGTACTTC.

The CDR3 sequence is CASSPGRYNEQFF. The CDR3 DNA sequence: TGTGCCAGCAGCCCGGGACGCTACAATGAGCAGTTCTTC. The chain links TRBV11-1 to TRBJ2-1; tentatively, D is TRBD1 or TRBD2 (5 bases each). V was pared by 5 bases and J by 3 bases, with 8 bases between. Germline-derived CDR1 and CDR2 are SGHAT and FQDESV (reference sequence). The CDR3 contains 13 residues.

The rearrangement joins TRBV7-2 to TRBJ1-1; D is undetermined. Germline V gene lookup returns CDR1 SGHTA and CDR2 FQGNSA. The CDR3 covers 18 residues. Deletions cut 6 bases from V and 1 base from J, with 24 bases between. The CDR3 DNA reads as TGTGCCAGCAGACCTTTAGCCATCGGGTGGCGGGGGAACACTGAAGCTTTCTTT. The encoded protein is CASRPLAIGWRGNTEAFF.

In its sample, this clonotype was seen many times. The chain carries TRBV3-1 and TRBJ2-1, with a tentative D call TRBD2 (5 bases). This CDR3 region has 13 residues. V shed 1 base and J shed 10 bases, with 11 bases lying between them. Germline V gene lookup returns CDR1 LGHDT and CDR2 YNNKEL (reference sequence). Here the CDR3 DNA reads TGTGCCAGCAGCCAAGTCCTGACGGGGGAGCAGTTCTTC. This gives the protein CASSQVLTGEQFF.

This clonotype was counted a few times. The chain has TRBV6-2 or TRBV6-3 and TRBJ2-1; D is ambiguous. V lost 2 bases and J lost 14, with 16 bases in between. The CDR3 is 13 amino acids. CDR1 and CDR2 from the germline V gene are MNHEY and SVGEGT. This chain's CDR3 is CASSYNGYSKEFF. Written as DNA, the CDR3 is TGTGCCAGCAGTTACAATGGGTACAGTAAGGAGTTCTTC.

CDR3 in amino acids: CASSNYYEQYF. As DNA, the CDR3 is TGTGCCAGCAGCAATTACTACGAGCAGTACTTC. This chain uses TRBV7-2 with TRBJ2-7, with D hard to call. CDR3 length: 11 residues. V gave up 5 bases and J gave up 3 bases, with 5 bases separating them. CDR1 is SGHTA, CDR2 FQGNSA, per germline.

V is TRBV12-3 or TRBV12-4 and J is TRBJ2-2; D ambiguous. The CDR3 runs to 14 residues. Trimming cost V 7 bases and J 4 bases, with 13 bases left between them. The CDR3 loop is CASTAFRGTGELFF. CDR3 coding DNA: TGTGCCAGCACAGCCTTTCGTGGCACCGGGGAGCTGTTTTTT.

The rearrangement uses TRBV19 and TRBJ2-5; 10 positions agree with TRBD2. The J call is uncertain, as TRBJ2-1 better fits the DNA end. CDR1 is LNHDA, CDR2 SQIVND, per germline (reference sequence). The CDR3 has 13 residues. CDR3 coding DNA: TGTGCCAGTAGTCGCCTAGCGGGAGCTGAGCAGTTCTTC. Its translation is CASSRLAGAEQFF.

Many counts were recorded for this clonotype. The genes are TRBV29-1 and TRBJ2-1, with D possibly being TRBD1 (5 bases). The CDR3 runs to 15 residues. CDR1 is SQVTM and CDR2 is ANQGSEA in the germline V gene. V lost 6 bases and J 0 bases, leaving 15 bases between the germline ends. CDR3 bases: TGCAGCGTCCCCAGGGCGGTAAGCTCCTACAATGAGCAGTTCTTC. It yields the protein CSVPRAVSSYNEQFF.

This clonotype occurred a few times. CDR3 residues: CSAGTGPYEQYF. The DNA of the CDR3 is TGCAGCGCCGGGACAGGGCCCTACGAGCAGTACTTC. The chain has TRBV29-1 and TRBJ2-7; 9 bases are shared with TRBD1. The CDR3 extends over 12 amino acids. The V gene's germline CDR1 is SQVTM and CDR2 ANQGSEA. The trim removed 7 bases at V and 2 bases at J, leaving 3 bases unmatched.

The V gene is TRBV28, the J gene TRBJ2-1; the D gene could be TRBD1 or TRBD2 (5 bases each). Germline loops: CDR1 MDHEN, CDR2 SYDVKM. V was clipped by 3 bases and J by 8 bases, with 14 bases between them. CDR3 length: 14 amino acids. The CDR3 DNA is TGTGCCAGCAGTTTTATGGGGGTAGTCGATGAGCAGTTCTTC. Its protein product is CASSFMGVVDEQFF.

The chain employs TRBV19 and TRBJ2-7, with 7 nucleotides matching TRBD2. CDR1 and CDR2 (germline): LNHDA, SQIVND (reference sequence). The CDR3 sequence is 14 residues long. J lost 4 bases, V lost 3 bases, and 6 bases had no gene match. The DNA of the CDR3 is TGTGCCAGTAGTATCCAGCGGGGACCATACGAGCAGTACTTC. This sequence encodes CASSIQRGPYEQYF.

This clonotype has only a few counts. This chain's CDR3 is CASSFITGARSGANVLTF. CDR3 bases: TGTGCCAGCAGCTTCATTACAGGGGCGAGATCTGGGGCCAACGTCCTGACTTTC. The genes are TRBV7-2 and TRBJ2-6, with 7 bases lining up with TRBD1. The V gene's germline CDR1 is SGHTA and CDR2 FQGNSA. CDR3 length: 18 amino acids. V lost 3 bases and J lost 1; bases outside the gene matches: 9.

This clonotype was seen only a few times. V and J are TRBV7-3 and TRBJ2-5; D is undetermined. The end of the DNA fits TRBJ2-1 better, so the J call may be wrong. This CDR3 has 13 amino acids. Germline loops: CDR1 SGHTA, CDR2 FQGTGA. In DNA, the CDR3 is TGTGCCAGCAGCCCCACTCGCGAAAATGAGCAGTTCTTC. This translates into CASSPTRENEQFF.